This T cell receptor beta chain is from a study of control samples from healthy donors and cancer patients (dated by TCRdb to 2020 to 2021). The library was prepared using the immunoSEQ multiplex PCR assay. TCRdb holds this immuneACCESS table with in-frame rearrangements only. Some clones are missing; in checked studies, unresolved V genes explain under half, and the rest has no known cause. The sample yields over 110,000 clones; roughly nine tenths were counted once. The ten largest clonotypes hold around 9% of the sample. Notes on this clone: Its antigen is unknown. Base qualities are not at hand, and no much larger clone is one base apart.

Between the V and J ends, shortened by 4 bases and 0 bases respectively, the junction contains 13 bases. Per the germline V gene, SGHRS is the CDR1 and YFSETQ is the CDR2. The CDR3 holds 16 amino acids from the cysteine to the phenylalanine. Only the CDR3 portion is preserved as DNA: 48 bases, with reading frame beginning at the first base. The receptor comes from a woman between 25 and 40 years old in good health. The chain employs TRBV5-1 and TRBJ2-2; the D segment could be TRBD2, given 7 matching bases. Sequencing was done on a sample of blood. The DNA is TGCGCCAGCAGCCCGGGCGGGGGCCCGAACACCGGGGAGCTGTTTTTT. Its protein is CASSPGGGPNTGELFF.